The 28 T cell receptor beta chains presented below share a single source sample, sequenced in a study of monozygotic twins with inflammatory bowel disease. TCRdb reprocessed the 5' RACE reads, with one entry per CDR3 protein and no DNA. The data show more than 350,000 distinct CDR3 sequences, and the top ten clones hold roughly 2.2%. The sample comprised blood. These receptors were taken from a human donor with ulcerative colitis or Crohn's disease, or a healthy co-twin of an affected twin (not recorded which).

The CDR3 sequence is CSARAVAGGADTQYF. The chain employs TRBV20-1 and TRBJ2-3; TCRdb outputs TRBD2, but without DNA this stays unchecked. There are 15 residues in the CDR3. Per germline, CDR1 DFQATT and CDR2 SNEGSKA (reference sequence).

The V gene is TRBV11-2, the J gene TRBJ1-1; the D gene TCRdb calls, TRBD1, cannot be checked with no DNA. Germline loops: CDR1 SGHAT, CDR2 FQNNGV. This CDR3 spans 15 amino acids. The chain's CDR3 is CASSLWTALNTEAFF.

This chain links TRBV3-1 with TRBJ2-1; checking the TCRdb D call of TRBD2 is not possible without DNA. The CDR3 totals 19 residues. Germline V lookup: CDR1 LGHDT, CDR2 YNNKEL (reference sequence). CDR3 residues: CASSQDPLSLAGAYNEQFF.

CDR3: CASSKGGGVTEAFF. The chain has TRBV19 and TRBJ1-1. Germline V lookup: CDR1 LNHDA, CDR2 SQIVND (reference sequence). The CDR3 consists of 14 residues.

The chain has TRBV5-4 and TRBJ2-1; the TCRdb D gene call, TRBD2, has no DNA to confirm it. The CDR3 has 15 residues. The germline CDR1 and CDR2 sequences are SGHNT and YYREEE (reference sequence). CDR3 residues: CASRLGGLAGAEQFF. The variable domain in full, completed from reference TRBV5-4 and TRBJ2-1, reads ETGVTQSPTHLIKTRGQQVTLRCSSQSGHNTVSWYQQALGQGPQFIFQYYREEENGRGNFPPRFSGLQFPNYSSELNVNALELDDSALYLCASRLGGLAGAEQFFGPGTRLTVL.

The V gene is TRBV6-1, the J gene TRBJ1-2. From germline, CDR1 is MNHNS and CDR2 SASEGT. The CDR3 runs to 17 residues. Here the CDR3 reads CASSLTIGGDTNYGYTF.

The V and J genes are TRBV5-1 and TRBJ2-5; TCRdb gives TRBD1 as the D gene, but with no DNA this cannot be confirmed. The CDR3 is 14 residues long. Per germline, CDR1 SGHRS and CDR2 YFSETQ. The CDR3 here is CASSPRANQETQYF.

The rearrangement links TRBV6-1 to TRBJ2-7; the D gene TCRdb calls, TRBD2, cannot be checked with no DNA. CDR3 length: 15 amino acids. Per germline, CDR1 MNHNS and CDR2 SASEGT. The CDR3 loop is CASSVRGRDSYEQYF.

The chain joins TRBV7-2 to TRBJ2-2. From germline, CDR1 is SGHTA and CDR2 FQGNSA. The CDR3 contains 13 residues. The CDR3 region is CASSRLDTGELFF.

The chain recombines TRBV20-1 with TRBJ2-3. The CDR3 has 14 amino acids. Germline CDR1 DFQATT, CDR2 SNEGSKA (reference sequence). The CDR3 sequence: CSATLRTGADTQYF.

The chain has TRBV30 and TRBJ2-3; TCRdb returns TRBD2, unconfirmable since there is no DNA. The germline V gene encodes CDR1 GTSNPN and CDR2 SVGIG (reference sequence). The CDR3 totals 14 residues. The CDR3 spells CAWSIGSKTDTQYF.

J is TRBJ2-1 and V is TRBV10-3. Germline values: CDR1 ENHRY, CDR2 SYGVKD. This CDR3 spans 11 amino acids. The CDR3 reads CAIKGYNEQFF.

The chain is built from TRBV5-1 and TRBJ1-1. The germline V gene encodes CDR1 SGHRS and CDR2 YFSETQ. The CDR3 is 15 residues long. The CDR3 reads CASSLAGSINTEAFF.

The gene calls are TRBV11-2 and TRBJ2-5; lacking DNA, the TRBD2 call made by TCRdb goes unchecked. The CDR3 runs 16 residues. CDR1 SGHAT and CDR2 FQNNGV come from the germline V gene. CDR3 protein: CASSLDRKALGETQYF. The full variable domain, rest sourced from reference TRBV11-2 and TRBJ2-5, is EAGVAQSPRYKIIEKRQSVAFWCNPISGHATLYWYQQILGQGPKLLIQFQNNGVVDDSQLPKDRFSAERLKGVDSTLKIQPAKLEDSAVYLCASSLDRKALGETQYFGPGTRLLVL.

V gene TRBV5-1 combines with J gene TRBJ2-1; without DNA, the TCRdb call of TRBD1 cannot be checked. This CDR3 has 16 amino acids. Germline CDR1 and CDR2: SGHRS and YFSETQ. The CDR3 sequence is CASSPRQGAGSNEQFF.

The chain combines TRBV18 with TRBJ1-4; TCRdb calls TRBD1, which cannot be checked without DNA. There are 15 residues in the CDR3. Germline V lookup: CDR1 KGHSH, CDR2 LQKENI. The CDR3 here is CASSPRQRPNEKLFF. Complete variable domain (other parts from reference TRBV18 and TRBJ1-4): NAGVMQNPRHLVRRRGQEARLRCSPMKGHSHVYWYRQLPEEGLKFMVYLQKENIIDESGMPKERFSAEFPKEGPSILRIQQVVRGDSAAYFCASSPRQRPNEKLFFGSGTQLSVL.

The chain joins TRBV2 to TRBJ2-3; the D gene TCRdb calls, TRBD1, cannot be checked with no DNA. The length of the CDR3 is 12 residues. Germline V CDR1 and CDR2: SNHLY, FYNNEI. CDR3 amino acids: CASRGRTDTQYF.

This chain links TRBV15 with TRBJ1-1. Germline V lookup: CDR1 LNHNV, CDR2 YYDKDF (reference sequence). This CDR3 has 15 amino acids. The CDR3 loop is CATSRGSLRFGEAFF.

J is TRBJ2-1 and V is TRBV20-1; the TRBD1 assignment by TCRdb is unverifiable without DNA. The length of the CDR3 is 13 residues. Germline V gene lookup returns CDR1 DFQATT and CDR2 SNEGSKA (reference sequence). Here the CDR3 reads CSARGLGDNEQFF.

The V gene is TRBV7-8, the J gene TRBJ1-6. The CDR3 runs 17 residues. Germline lookup yields CDR1 SGHVS and CDR2 FQNEAQ. The CDR3 region is CASSETPDSSYNSPLHF.

This rearrangement joins TRBV4-3 to TRBJ2-3. CDR1 and CDR2 (germline): LGHNA, YSLEER. The CDR3 length is 15 residues. The CDR3 here is CASSQDTDHTDTQYF.

V usage is TRBV10-3 and J usage is TRBJ1-1; TCRdb outputs TRBD1, but without DNA this stays unchecked. In germline, CDR1 is ENHRY, CDR2 SYGVKD. CDR3 length: 12 amino acids. This chain's CDR3 is CAISEGAGEAFF.

This sequence joins TRBV20-1 and TRBJ2-1; TCRdb indicates TRBD1, and absent DNA this call remains unverified. The CDR3 is 13 residues long. CDR1 DFQATT and CDR2 SNEGSKA come from the germline V gene (reference sequence). The CDR3 here is CSAYFRGLNEQFF.

This chain connects TRBV11-2 to TRBJ2-3; checking the TCRdb D call of TRBD1 is not possible without DNA. Germline-derived CDR1 and CDR2 are SGHAT and FQNNGV. This CDR3 is 13 amino acids long. The CDR3 reads CASSLGHGDTQYF.

This chain uses TRBV5-1 with TRBJ2-7; TCRdb's D gene call, TRBD2, goes unchecked for lack of DNA. Germline assignment: CDR1 SGHRS and CDR2 YFSETQ. This CDR3 comprises 13 residues. CDR3 protein: CASSLGLVNEQYF.

This chain joins TRBV20-1 and TRBJ1-6; TCRdb's assignment of TRBD1 cannot be checked, as there is no DNA. Germline CDR1 reads DFQATT; CDR2 reads SNEGSKA (reference sequence). The CDR3 runs to 14 residues. CDR3 residues: CSARVDRGNSPLHF.

This sequence joins TRBV10-3 and TRBJ2-7. The CDR3 loop spans 15 amino acids. The germline gives CDR1 ENHRY, CDR2 SYGVKD. This chain's CDR3 is CAISDKLARSYEQYF.

The genes are TRBV28 and TRBJ1-2; TCRdb's D call, TRBD1, is unchecked because there is no DNA. Germline lookup yields CDR1 MDHEN and CDR2 SYDVKM. The CDR3 runs 13 residues. This CDR3 reads CASSSGQGPAVAF.